This entry is about one TCR beta chain. Judged by its sample share, this clone qualifies as hyperexpanded (1% or more). The target of this receptor is not known. The record has no base qualities; no much larger clone is one base away. Genomic DNA was extracted using an AllPrep DNA/RNA Kit, and TCRbeta CDR3 regions were amplified using the immunoSEQ hsTCRb Kit. In the source study's methods: Productive rearrangements, defined as in-frame CDR3 nucleotide sequences without stop codons, were analyzed in immunoSEQ Analyzer 3.0. Clonality was computed from productive entropy normalized to the number of productive rearrangements, and sample overlap was measured with the Morisita index. TCRdb's version of the immuneACCESS table is confined to in-frame rearrangements and falls short of the full clone set. An unresolved V gene accounts for under half of the shortfall where checked; the remainder is of unknown origin. That table is the source of V, J and clone size, and D and trimming were worked out from the DNA. The sample has 1,100 or so clones on record, approximately 51% of them singletons. Under 40% of the sample goes to the ten largest clones.

The sample comes from a study of T cell therapy product for transplant patients (dated by TCRdb to between 2018 and 2020). About the study as a whole: The wider healthy donor group, in Berlin, Germany, included about 20 individuals (10 male and 9 female) aged about 23 to 85 years. Expansion media were supplemented with either IL-7 and IL-15 at roughly 11 ng/ml or IL-2 at 40 to 50 U/ml. TCRbeta repertoires of rapamycin-treated and untreated CMV-specific T-cell products from the same donors were compared to assess clonal composition. Using CMV as the model virus, the study developed a next-generation autologous adoptive antiviral T-cell product intended for immunosuppressed solid organ transplant patients. The TCRbeta repertoire analysis of rapamycin-treated and untreated products included n = 3 healthy donors. What the study reported, not specific to this receptor: According to the authors' suggestion, the increased clonal diversity in Rapa-TCPs may reflect the survival of low-frequency clones and the preferential expansion of central memory T cells. A more diverse, less clonal TCRbeta repertoire and a greater number of distinct clones were observed in rapamycin-treated products than in untreated products. Many clones were shared between paired products from the same donor, whereas no overlap was observed between repertoires from different donors. In untreated products the top 10 clones covered roughly nine tenths of the repertoire, compared with 55% to 70% in rapamycin-treated products.

This specimen's label denotes: 20 to 25 nM rapamycin added during CMV-specific T-cell product expansion (Rapa-TCP). Taken in light of the paper, the label for this sample means: CMVpp65/IE-1-reactive T cells enriched by IFNgamma capture and expanded in vitro. For around six hours, PBMCs were stimulated with overlapping CMV pp65 and IE-1 peptide pools, with each pool at around 0.47 ug/ml. IFNgamma-producing CMV-stimulated cells were positively selected with the IFNgamma Secretion Assay-Cell Enrichment and Detection Kit (Miltenyi Biotec). For 20 to 25 days, enriched IFNgamma+ cells were cultured with irradiated autologous feeders along with either IL-7/IL-15 or IL-2. To get enough cells for the different cell sorting steps, buffy coats were taken from 3 of the 19 healthy donors. Biocoll density gradient centrifugation was used to isolate peripheral blood mononuclear cells. DRK supplied the buffy coats from healthy donors.

CDR1 and CDR2, per the germline V gene, are MNHNS and SASEGT. Taken from cysteine to phenylalanine, the CDR3 has 14 residues. CDR3 DNA only is kept here, 42 bases in frame from base 1. V lost 7 bases and J lost 0 bases, and the count of bases not matched to a germline gene is 6. The source of this sequence is an adult in good health. Sequencing was done on a sample of a sorted cell population cultured from PBMCs. The chain is encoded by TRBV6-1 joined to TRBJ2-7, and 7 bases in between align with TRBD2. The CDR3 corresponds to CASNPRTSSYEQYF. The bases read TGTGCCAGCAATCCTCGGACTAGCTCCTACGAGCAGTACTTC.